This TCR beta chain was sequenced in a study of cytomegalovirus exposure and HLA in healthy donors. V was clipped by 3 bases and J by 3 bases; unmatched bases: 3. This CDR3 has 14 amino acids. Germline CDR1 SGHDN, CDR2 FVKESK. PCR involved 60 Vbeta and 13 Jbeta primers. Assay: immunoSEQ multiplex PCR; the TCRdb copy retains only in-frame clones and omits some. The repertoire consists of fewer than 110,000 clones, with around 77% occurring once and the leading ten covering roughly 3.9%. Study-wide points: Presence/absence analyses supposed approximately even sequencing depth among donors. A cluster of highly shared sequence variants was likely a sequencing artifact. Some TCR beta chains (about 180 of them) were listed as cytomegalovirus-associated.

Notes on this clone: Its antigen is currently unknown.

The sequenced material came from PBMCs. This chain joins TRBV14 and TRBJ2-7, with TRBD1 matching over 9 bases. The source of this sequence is a male donor in good health and CMV-seronegative. The DNA for the CDR3 is TGTGCCAGCAGCCAGGCGGGACAGGGCTACGAGCAGTACTTC. Its protein product is CASSQAGQGYEQYF.